These 3 T cell receptor beta chains share one sample of origin, sequenced in a study of T cell responses to AZD1222 COVID-19 vaccine (dated by TCRdb to 2020 to 2022). This specimen's time point label, per the study, means: baseline before first vaccination. Receptors were amplified or captured by the immunoSEQ multiplex PCR assay. Drawn from immuneACCESS, this table holds only the in-frame rearrangements with V and J called that TCRdb kept. Clones are partly lost; checked studies trace under half to an unresolved V gene and leave the rest unexplained. The sample contains some 130,000 clones, roughly 90% of them found a single time. The leading ten clones occupy roughly 2% of the sample. The sample was peripheral blood, taken on day 0 of AZD1222 vaccination. The receptors shown here come from an adult in good health.

The CDR3 region is CSVFSARWDNYGYTF. CDR3 in DNA: TGCAGCGTATTCTCCGCCAGATGGGATAACTATGGCTACACCTTC. The chain joins TRBV29-1 to TRBJ1-2; unclear D gene. The CDR3 sequence is 15 residues long. The V end was cut by 6 bases, the J end by 1 base, with 18 bases between. CDR1 SQVTM and CDR2 ANQGSEA come from the germline V gene. Based on the CDR3 plus reference TRBV29-1 and TRBJ1-2, the full variable domain is SAVISQKPSRDICQRGTSLTIQCQVDSQVTMMFWYRQQPGQSLTLIATANQGSEATYESGFVIDKFPISRPNLTFSTLTVSNMSPEDSSIYLCSVFSARWDNYGYTFGSGTRLTVV.

The J gene is TRBJ2-1, the V gene TRBV12-3 or TRBV12-4; no definite D call. V was clipped by 6 bases and J by 10 bases, with 13 bases between them. The CDR3 runs to 12 residues. Written as DNA, the CDR3 is TGTGCCAGCAGCGTAGTTATAAGGGAGCAGTTCTTC. It is translated as CASSVVIREQFF.

The genes are TRBV18 and TRBJ1-6; TRBD1 is a possible D gene (5 bases). The CDR3 is 16 amino acids. In germline, CDR1 is KGHSH, CDR2 LQKENI. Trimming left V 2 bases short and J 7 bases short, with 15 bases between. The CDR3: CASSPVGSGSNSPLHF. The CDR3 DNA is TGTGCCAGCTCACCAGTCGGATCAGGGTCGAATTCACCCCTCCACTTT.